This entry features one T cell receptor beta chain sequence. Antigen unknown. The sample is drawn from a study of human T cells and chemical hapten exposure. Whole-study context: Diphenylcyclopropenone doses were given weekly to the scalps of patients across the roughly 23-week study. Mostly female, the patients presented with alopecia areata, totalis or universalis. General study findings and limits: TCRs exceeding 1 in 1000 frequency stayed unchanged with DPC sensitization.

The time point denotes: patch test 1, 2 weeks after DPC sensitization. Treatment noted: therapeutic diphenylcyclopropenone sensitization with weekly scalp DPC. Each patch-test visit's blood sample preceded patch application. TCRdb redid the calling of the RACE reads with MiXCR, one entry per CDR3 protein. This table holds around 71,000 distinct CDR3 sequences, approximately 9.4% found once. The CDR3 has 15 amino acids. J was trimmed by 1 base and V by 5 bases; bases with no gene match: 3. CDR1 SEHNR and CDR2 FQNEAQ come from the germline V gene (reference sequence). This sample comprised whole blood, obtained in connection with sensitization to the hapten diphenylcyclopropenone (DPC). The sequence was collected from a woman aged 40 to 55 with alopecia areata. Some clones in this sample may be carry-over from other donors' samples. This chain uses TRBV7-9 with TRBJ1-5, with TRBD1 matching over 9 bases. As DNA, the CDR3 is TGTGCCAGCAGCGAGGGGACAGGGAGCAATCAGCCCCAGCATTTT. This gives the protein CASSEGTGSNQPQHF.